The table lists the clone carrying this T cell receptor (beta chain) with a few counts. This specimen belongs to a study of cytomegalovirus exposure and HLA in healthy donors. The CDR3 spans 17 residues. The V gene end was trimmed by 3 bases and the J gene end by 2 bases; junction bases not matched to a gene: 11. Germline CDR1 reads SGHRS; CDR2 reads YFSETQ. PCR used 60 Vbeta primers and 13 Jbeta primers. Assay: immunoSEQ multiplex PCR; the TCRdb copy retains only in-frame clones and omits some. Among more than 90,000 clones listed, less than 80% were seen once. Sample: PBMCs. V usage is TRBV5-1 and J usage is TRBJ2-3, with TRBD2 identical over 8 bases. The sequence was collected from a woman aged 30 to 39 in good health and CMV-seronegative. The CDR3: CASSWGSQAGATDTQYF. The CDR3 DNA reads TGCGCCAGCAGCTGGGGTTCTCAAGCGGGAGCCACAGATACGCAGTATTTT. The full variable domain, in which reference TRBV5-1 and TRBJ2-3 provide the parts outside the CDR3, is KAGVTQTPRYLIKTRGQQVTLSCSPISGHRSVSWYQQTPGQGLQFLFEYFSETQRNKGNFPGRFSGRQFSNSRSEMNVSTLELGDSALYLCASSWGSQAGATDTQYFGPGTRLTVL.